This T cell receptor beta chain originates from a study of PD-L1 blockade in urothelial cancer. Study as a whole: Study patients had been treated with 0 to 3 previous chemotherapy regimens.

The V gene end was trimmed by 5 bases and the J gene end by 2 bases; junction bases not matched to a gene: 7. Per the germline V gene, CDR1 is MGHRA and CDR2 is YSYEKL. The CDR3 spans 16 residues. Here immunoSEQ multiplex PCR was the method, and the copy in TCRdb shows in-frame clones only, minus some. There are some 110,000 clones in the sample; around 93% occur only once, and about 4% lies in the top ten. Time point indicated: peripheral blood 6 weeks after treatment start. V is TRBV4-1 and J is TRBJ2-3; TRBD2 agrees at 10 bases. The TCR originated in a man in his 60s with urothelial cancer. The sequences come from PBMCs, collected around atezolizumab (anti-PD-L1) treatment. CDR3 loop: CASSSSGGPFTDTQYF. CDR3 nucleotides: TGCGCCAGCAGCAGTAGCGGGGGGCCTTTCACAGATACGCAGTATTTT.